These T cell receptor beta chains were read from a single sample in a study of T cell repertoires in cytomegalovirus infection. MiXCR, applied by TCRdb to the reads, yields one record per CDR3 protein. The top ten clones hold roughly 8.7% of a sample with about 360,000 distinct CDR3 sequences, roughly 18% of them seen once. The source material was PBMCs. The receptor set was obtained from a human donor in good health (CMV status not recorded). Some clones in this sample may be carry-over from other donors' samples. Both conserved end residues are part of each CDR3. Some rows mark clone size as missing; the rest say once, few, many or name a class of expanded clone.

v_call: TRBV7-2
clone_size: many
j_call: TRBJ1-2
cdr3_aa: CASSFRDSEYGYTF

v_call: TRBV5-1
clone_size: .
j_call: TRBJ2-3
cdr3_aa: CASSFFIDTDTQYF

v_call: TRBV28
clone_size: many
j_call: TRBJ1-5
cdr3_aa: CASSWALGDSNQPQHF

v_call: TRBV6-6
clone_size: .
j_call: TRBJ1-1
cdr3_aa: CASSYYPGGTEAFF

v_call: TRBV20-1
clone_size: many
j_call: TRBJ1-6
cdr3_aa: CSARDPQGAGSSPLHF

v_call: TRBV2
clone_size: many
j_call: TRBJ1-5
cdr3_aa: CASSVLVQPQHF

v_call: TRBV9
clone_size: .
j_call: TRBJ2-1
cdr3_aa: CASSPRNFDSYNEQFF

v_call: TRBV6-2/TRBV6-3
clone_size: .
j_call: TRBJ2-7
cdr3_aa: CASNLAGGPYEQYF

v_call: TRBV7-2
clone_size: many
j_call: TRBJ1-1
cdr3_aa: CASSSRSSTEAFF

v_call: TRBV10-3
clone_size: .
j_call: TRBJ2-2
cdr3_aa: CAINGPDGGELFF

v_call: TRBV15
clone_size: .
j_call: TRBJ2-7
cdr3_aa: CATSREQGGTYEQYF

v_call: TRBV18
clone_size: .
j_call: TRBJ1-6
cdr3_aa: CASSNQGNSPLHF

v_call: TRBV29-1
clone_size: .
j_call: TRBJ1-1
cdr3_aa: CSAKGQANTEAFF

v_call: TRBV7-2
clone_size: many
j_call: TRBJ2-3
cdr3_aa: CASMVGGAADTQYF

v_call: TRBV3-1
clone_size: few
j_call: TRBJ2-4
cdr3_aa: CASSLRDVKNIQYF

v_call: TRBV7-2
clone_size: many
j_call: TRBJ2-5
cdr3_aa: CASSLTGSVETQYF

v_call: TRBV12-5
clone_size: .
j_call: TRBJ2-1
cdr3_aa: CASGLDRWSPRQREASYNEQFF

v_call: TRBV25-1
clone_size: .
j_call: TRBJ1-2
cdr3_aa: CASSESAGGDGYTF

v_call: TRBV7-6
clone_size: many
j_call: TRBJ2-7
cdr3_aa: CASSLSRTVGIQQYF

v_call: TRBV20-1
clone_size: few
j_call: TRBJ2-1
cdr3_aa: CSARSNEQFF

v_call: TRBV10-3
clone_size: many
j_call: TRBJ1-5
cdr3_aa: CAISESGAGQPQHF

v_call: TRBV27
clone_size: .
j_call: TRBJ2-7
cdr3_aa: CASLPPRDPPAYEQYF

v_call: TRBV7-2
clone_size: few
j_call: TRBJ2-5
cdr3_aa: CASSPFSLWTVQETQYF

v_call: TRBV19
clone_size: few
j_call: TRBJ2-2
cdr3_aa: CASSIWTWTSGGRLFF

v_call: TRBV4-1
clone_size: .
j_call: TRBJ2-1
cdr3_aa: CASSRTIMGGGPSRNEQFF

v_call: TRBV7-6
clone_size: many
j_call: TRBJ1-1
cdr3_aa: CASSQSKGSAEAFF

v_call: TRBV7-2
clone_size: few
j_call: TRBJ2-3
cdr3_aa: CASSSAYGDTQYF

v_call: TRBV7-2
clone_size: many
j_call: TRBJ2-5
cdr3_aa: CASSPSGQETQYF

v_call: TRBV7-8
clone_size: many
j_call: TRBJ1-5
cdr3_aa: CASSQTYSAGQPQHF

v_call: TRBV29-1
clone_size: few
j_call: TRBJ1-5
cdr3_aa: CSVGGRSNQPQHF

v_call: TRBV6-1
clone_size: .
j_call: TRBJ2-7
cdr3_aa: CASSYHSGVLYEQYF

v_call: TRBV27
clone_size: many
j_call: TRBJ1-6
cdr3_aa: CASTDRDYRNSPLHF

v_call: TRBV7-8
clone_size: many
j_call: TRBJ1-1
cdr3_aa: CASSPLSTEAFF

v_call: TRBV6-2/TRBV6-3
clone_size: .
j_call: TRBJ2-1
cdr3_aa: CASSYQLAGEQFF

v_call: TRBV5-4
clone_size: .
j_call: TRBJ2-3
cdr3_aa: CASSLAGRGTDTQYF

v_call: TRBV28
clone_size: .
j_call: TRBJ2-5
cdr3_aa: CASSSRSIETQYF

v_call: TRBV12-3/TRBV12-4
clone_size: .
j_call: TRBJ1-5
cdr3_aa: CASRRGTGDQPQHF

v_call: TRBV5-1
clone_size: .
j_call: TRBJ2-7
cdr3_aa: CASSRRLENYEQYF

v_call: TRBV4-2
clone_size: few
j_call: TRBJ2-3
cdr3_aa: CASSQEGGLSTDTQYF

v_call: TRBV10-3
clone_size: many
j_call: TRBJ2-7
cdr3_aa: CAISVDVYEQYF

v_call: TRBV2
clone_size: .
j_call: TRBJ1-4
cdr3_aa: CASRGYNEKLFF

v_call: TRBV2
clone_size: many
j_call: TRBJ1-1
cdr3_aa: CASSEAARSNTEAFF

v_call: TRBV4-1
clone_size: few
j_call: TRBJ1-2
cdr3_aa: CASSQDPVGRGRGYTF

v_call: TRBV12-3/TRBV12-4
clone_size: many
j_call: TRBJ2-5
cdr3_aa: CASSSGLRDREYLETQYF

v_call: TRBV12-5
clone_size: few
j_call: TRBJ2-3
cdr3_aa: CASGQGVGTQYF

v_call: TRBV2
clone_size: few
j_call: TRBJ1-1
cdr3_aa: CASSGGRAQGEAFF

v_call: TRBV12-3/TRBV12-4
clone_size: many
j_call: TRBJ2-3
cdr3_aa: CASSLGPSGDTQYF

v_call: TRBV7-9
clone_size: few
j_call: TRBJ1-6
cdr3_aa: CASSAGQGFSSPLHF

v_call: TRBV6-2/TRBV6-3
clone_size: few
j_call: TRBJ1-5
cdr3_aa: CASRPGQRSKSNSNQPQHF

v_call: TRBV7-2
clone_size: many
j_call: TRBJ2-3
cdr3_aa: CASRLDRGTDTQYF

v_call: TRBV20-1
clone_size: few
j_call: TRBJ1-5
cdr3_aa: CSAVNRDKNQPQHF

v_call: TRBV10-3
clone_size: .
j_call: TRBJ2-3
cdr3_aa: CAISGGAGRTDTQYF